Below, 23 T cell receptor beta chains from the same sample are listed, as sequenced in a study of graft-versus-host responses after intestinal transplantation. TCRdb's copy holds only in-frame clones and misses some; the assay was immunoSEQ multiplex PCR. The data show approximately 100,000 clones, with about nine tenths seen just once and approximately 0.11% held by the top ten. What these receptors recognize is not known. Specimen: unstimulated CD4+ T cells sorted from spleen or lymph node cells, collected before intestinal transplant. The source of these receptors is a human donor who received an intestinal transplant.

This clone has a single count. The chain employs TRBV5-1 and TRBJ2-5, with 8 bases fitting TRBD1. Germline V gene data show CDR1 as SGHRS and CDR2 as YFSETQ. The junction had 2 bases not matched to a gene; V was cut back by 3 bases and J by 10 bases. The length of the CDR3 is 11 residues. The CDR3 reads CASSWGQDQYF. In nucleotides, the CDR3 is TGCGCCAGCAGCTGGGGACAGGACCAGTACTTC.

V is TRBV12-2 and J is TRBJ2-7; the listed D gene, TRBD1, was not tested against the DNA. TRBV12-2 is annotated as a pseudogene. The CDR3 has 18 amino acids. The CDR3 DNA is TGTGCAAGTCGCTTAGCCCCCCGCACAGGGAAGACTGGCTACGAGCAGTACTTC. It yields the protein CASRLAPRTGKTGYEQYF.

This chain connects TRBV19 to TRBJ1-2; D is undetermined. The CDR3 sequence is 15 residues long. Trimming removed 5 bases from V and 4 bases from J, with 17 bases in between. Germline-derived CDR1 and CDR2 are LNHDA and SQIVND (reference sequence). The CDR3 bases are TGTGCCAGTAGTCTCCCCGGCAGGTACGGCTATGGCTACACCTTC. Translating it yields CASSLPGRYGYGYTF.

V usage is TRBV6-5 and J usage is TRBJ1-6; D remains unclear. V dropped 5 bases and J dropped 0 bases, with 8 bases sitting between them. CDR3 length equals 15 residues. CDR1 and CDR2 (germline): MNHEY, SVGAGI. For the CDR3, the DNA is TGTGCCAGCAGTACAAGGAGCTCCTATAATTCACCCCTCCACTTT. Translating gives CASSTRSSYNSPLHF.

About this clone itself: Other DNA sequences in the same sample also yield this CDR3. J is TRBJ2-5 and V is TRBV18, with 7 bases that match TRBD1. Germline-derived CDR1 and CDR2 are KGHSH and LQKENI. This CDR3 contains 13 residues. Trimming removed 3 bases from V and 3 bases from J; junction bases left unmatched: 1. CDR3 residues: CASSPGTEETQYF. The DNA for the CDR3 is TGTGCCAGCTCACCCGGGACAGAAGAGACCCAGTACTTC.

This chain uses TRBV18 with TRBJ2-4; TRBD2 matches 8 bases. J lost 6 bases, V lost 2 bases, and 12 bases had no gene match. From germline, CDR1 is KGHSH and CDR2 LQKENI. The CDR3 totals 17 residues. CDR3 in DNA: TGTGCCAGCTCACCATCCTGGGATCGGGGGGGCCCAAACATTCAGTACTTC. Residues: CASSPSWDRGGPNIQYF.

This chain joins TRBV19 and TRBJ1-5; D not certain. The CDR3 is made up of 18 amino acids. Germline CDR1 LNHDA, CDR2 SQIVND (reference sequence). Deletions cut 3 bases from V and 1 base from J, with 19 bases between. The CDR3 sequence: CASSILGSGMVSNQPQHF. CDR3 sequence (DNA): TGTGCCAGTAGTATCCTCGGATCCGGGATGGTAAGCAATCAGCCCCAGCATTTT.

The chain uses TRBV5-4 and TRBJ2-6; D possibly corresponds to TRBD1 (5 bases). The CDR3 is made up of 15 amino acids. V gave up 0 bases and J gave up 3 bases, with 7 bases separating them. Germline CDR1 is SGHNT and CDR2 is YYREEE (reference sequence). The CDR3 is CASSLGQHGANVLTF. DNA for the CDR3: TGTGCCAGCAGCTTGGGACAGCATGGGGCCAACGTCCTGACTTTC.

The V gene is TRBV4-1, the J gene TRBJ2-3; TRBD2 agrees at 9 bases. Germline loops: CDR1 MGHRA, CDR2 YSYEKL. CDR3 length: 17 amino acids. Trimming at V came to 1 base and at J to 6 bases, leaving 11 bases not matched to a gene. The CDR3 DNA reads as TGCGCCAGCAGCCAAGGACGGGCGGGGGGGATTTCCGATACGCAGTATTTT. Translated: CASSQGRAGGISDTQYF.

V is TRBV7-3 and J is TRBJ2-1; 9 bases match TRBD2. CDR3 length: 16 residues. CDR1 is SGHTA, CDR2 FQGTGA, per germline. The V segment lost 2 bases and the J segment 8 bases; nucleotides outside the gene matches: 10. The DNA for the CDR3 is TGTGCCAGCAGCTTATCAATGGCGGGGGGGCCCTATGAGCAGTTCTTC. Its translation: CASSLSMAGGPYEQFF. The variable domain in full, completed from reference TRBV7-3 and TRBJ2-1, reads GAGVSQTPSNKVTEKGKYVELRCDPISGHTALYWYRQSLGQGPEFLIYFQGTGAADDSGLPNDRFFAVRPEGSVSTLKIQRTERGDSAVYLCASSLSMAGGPYEQFFGPGTRLTVL.

V is TRBV7-3 and J is TRBJ2-1, with TRBD1 matching 7 bases. V lost 5 bases to trimming and J lost 8 bases; unmatched junction nucleotides: 9. Germline CDR1 and CDR2: SGHTA and FQGTGA. The CDR3 has 14 amino acids. The CDR3 loop is CASSPSQGRYEQFF. In nucleotides, the CDR3 is TGTGCCAGCAGCCCGTCACAGGGGCGTTATGAGCAGTTCTTC. Full variable domain (rest looked up from reference TRBV7-3 and TRBJ2-1): GAGVSQTPSNKVTEKGKYVELRCDPISGHTALYWYRQSLGQGPEFLIYFQGTGAADDSGLPNDRFFAVRPEGSVSTLKIQRTERGDSAVYLCASSPSQGRYEQFFGPGTRLTVL.

The chain links TRBV5-1 to TRBJ1-1; no definite D call. The CDR3 spans 13 residues. The V end lost 7 bases, the J end lost 1 base, and 11 bases lay between the germline ends. Per the germline V gene, CDR1 is SGHRS and CDR2 is YFSETQ. The CDR3 DNA follows: TGCGCCAGCTACGGACGGGAGAACACTGAAGCTTTCTTT. Its protein product is CASYGRENTEAFF.

The rearrangement links TRBV2 to TRBJ1-5; the D gene is possibly TRBD1 (5 bases). This CDR3 is 13 amino acids long. With 6 bases removed from V and 4 bases from J, the gap between germline ends came to 10 bases. Germline assignment: CDR1 SNHLY and CDR2 FYNNEI. The CDR3 protein is CASSRRGNQPQHF. CDR3 nucleotides: TGTGCCAGCAGCAGACGGGGGAATCAGCCCCAGCATTTT. Complete variable domain (other parts from reference TRBV2 and TRBJ1-5): EPEVTQTPSHQVTQMGQEVILRCVPISNHLYFYWYRQILGQKVEFLVSFYNNEISEKSEIFDDQFSVERPDGSNFTLKIRSTKLEDSAMYFCASSRRGNQPQHFGDGTRLSIL.

Here the CDR3 DNA reads TGTGCCAGCAGCCTACTAGCGGGGGGCCCCCTTAGCACAGATACGCAGTATTTT. Residues: CASSLLAGGPLSTDTQYF. The chain couples TRBV7-6 to TRBJ2-3, with 12 bases fitting TRBD2. J lost 0 bases, V lost 5 bases, and 9 bases had no gene match. The germline CDR1 and CDR2 sequences are SGHVS and FNYEAQ. The CDR3 runs to 18 residues.

The chain uses TRBV7-3 and TRBJ1-2; D may be TRBD1 (5 bases). CDR1 is SGHTA, CDR2 FQGTGA, per germline. There are 13 residues in the CDR3. V was trimmed by 0 bases and J by 7 bases, leaving 9 bases between them. The CDR3 DNA reads TGTGCCAGCAGCTTAACCGGGGGGGGTGGCTACACCTTC. It codes for CASSLTGGGGYTF.

This chain joins TRBV9 and TRBJ1-4, with 11 bases matching TRBD1. The CDR3 runs 14 residues. Germline V gene lookup returns CDR1 SGDLS and CDR2 YYNGEE. V gave up 3 bases and J gave up 8 bases; unmatched junction bases: 3. CDR3 residues: CASSARTGGEKLFF. For the CDR3, the DNA is TGTGCCAGCAGCGCCCGGACAGGGGGCGAAAAACTGTTTTTT.

This chain joins TRBV28 and TRBJ1-2; 8 nucleotides align to TRBD1. V was pared by 3 bases and J by 8 bases, with 17 bases of the junction left unmatched. The length of the CDR3 is 17 residues. Per germline, CDR1 MDHEN and CDR2 SYDVKM. The DNA of the CDR3 is TGTGCCAGCAGTTTTCTCCCCACCCGGACAGGGCGAGGAGGCTACACCTTC. This gives the protein CASSFLPTRTGRGGYTF.

The rearrangement joins TRBV7-3 to TRBJ2-2, with 11 bases fitting TRBD2. Germline-derived CDR1 and CDR2 are SGHTA and FQGTGA. The V segment lost 3 bases and the J segment 5 bases; nucleotides outside the gene matches: 8. The CDR3 is made up of 17 amino acids. CDR3 bases: TGTGCCAGCAGCTTTCTCCCTAGCGGGGGGCCAACCGGGGAGCTGTTTTTT. As protein: CASSFLPSGGPTGELFF.

This clone is a singleton in its sample. This sequence joins TRBV7-2 and TRBJ1-2; D is perhaps TRBD1 (5 bases). Trimming took off 5 bases at V and 3 bases at J, with 16 bases between the two ends. CDR3 length: 15 amino acids. The germline V gene has CDR1 SGHTA and CDR2 FQGNSA. CDR3 sequence: CASSQDVGGYYGYTF. The CDR3 nucleotides are TGTGCCAGCAGCCAGGATGTCGGGGGGTACTATGGCTACACCTTC. The variable domain in full, with the rest retrieved from reference TRBV7-2 and TRBJ1-2, is GAGVSQSPSNKVTEKGKDVELRCDPISGHTALYWYRQSLGQGLEFLIYFQGNSAPDKSGLPSDRFSAERTGGSVSTLTIQRTQQEDSAVYLCASSQDVGGYYGYTFGSGTRLTVV.

The chain has TRBV7-9 and TRBJ2-2; 10 bases map to TRBD2. Looked up from germline, CDR1 is SEHNR and CDR2 is FQNEAQ (reference sequence). The CDR3 totals 14 residues. Unmatched junction bases numbered 2, after V lost 4 bases and J lost 6 bases. CDR3 DNA: TGTGCCAGCAGCTCAGCGGGGGGGCCCGGGGAGCTGTTTTTT. Its protein product is CASSSAGGPGELFF.

In its sample, this clone was seen once. V usage is TRBV11-2 and J usage is TRBJ2-7, with D tentatively TRBD1 (6 bases). Germline values: CDR1 SGHAT, CDR2 FQNNGV. The CDR3 is 14 amino acids. The V end was cut by 1 base, the J end by 2 bases, with 9 bases between. Written as DNA, the CDR3 is TGTGCCAGCAGCTTAGTTCAGGGGCCCTACGAGCAGTACTTC. It yields the protein CASSLVQGPYEQYF.

J is TRBJ1-6 and V is TRBV6-1, with 10 bases lining up with TRBD1. V trimming: 1 base; J trimming: 10 bases; junction bases outside the gene matches: 4. The CDR3 is 15 residues long. Germline V gene data show CDR1 as MNHNS and CDR2 as SASEGT. CDR3 loop: CASSEVWDRGSPLHF. CDR3 nucleotide sequence: TGTGCCAGCAGTGAAGTTTGGGACAGGGGCTCACCCCTCCACTTT.

The CDR3 loop is CASSLRTGAIYF. Here the CDR3 DNA reads TGTGCCAGCAGCCTCCGTACAGGGGCCATATATTTT. The gene calls are TRBV13 and TRBJ1-3, with 7 bases aligning to TRBD1. CDR1 and CDR2 (germline): PRHDT, FYEKMQ (reference sequence). After removal of 5 bases from V and 11 bases from J, the junction contained 6 bases not matched to a gene. The CDR3 is 12 residues long.